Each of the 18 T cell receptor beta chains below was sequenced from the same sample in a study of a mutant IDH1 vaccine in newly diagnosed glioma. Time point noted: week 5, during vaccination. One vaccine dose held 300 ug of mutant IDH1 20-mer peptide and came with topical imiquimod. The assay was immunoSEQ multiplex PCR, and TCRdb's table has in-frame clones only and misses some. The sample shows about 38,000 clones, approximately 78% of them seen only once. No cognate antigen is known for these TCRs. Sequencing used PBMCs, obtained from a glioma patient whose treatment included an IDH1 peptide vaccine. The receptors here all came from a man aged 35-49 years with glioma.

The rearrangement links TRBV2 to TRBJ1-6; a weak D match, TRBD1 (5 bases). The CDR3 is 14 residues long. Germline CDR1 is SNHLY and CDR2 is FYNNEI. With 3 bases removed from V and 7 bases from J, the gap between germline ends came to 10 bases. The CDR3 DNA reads TGTGCCAGCAGTGAGGCAGGGCCCAATTCACCCCTCCACTTT. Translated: CASSEAGPNSPLHF.

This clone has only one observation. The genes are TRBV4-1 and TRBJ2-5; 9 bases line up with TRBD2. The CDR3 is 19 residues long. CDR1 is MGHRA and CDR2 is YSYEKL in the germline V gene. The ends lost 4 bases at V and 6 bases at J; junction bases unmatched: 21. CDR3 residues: CASSLGVGGGAVIGKTQYF. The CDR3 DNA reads TGCGCCAGCAGCCTCGGAGTAGGCGGGGGGGCCGTCATCGGAAAGACCCAGTACTTC.

The CDR3 protein is CASSLGKNTEAFF. The DNA of the CDR3 is TGTGCCAGCAGCTTAGGCAAGAACACTGAAGCTTTCTTT. The chain couples TRBV7-6 to TRBJ1-1, with no clear D. V lost 1 base and J lost 1, with 4 bases in between. The CDR3 has 13 residues. Germline V CDR1 and CDR2: SGHVS, FNYEAQ.

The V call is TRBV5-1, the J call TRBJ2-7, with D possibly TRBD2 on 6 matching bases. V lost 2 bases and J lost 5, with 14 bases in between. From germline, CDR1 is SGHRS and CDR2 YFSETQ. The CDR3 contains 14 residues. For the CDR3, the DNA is TGCGCCAGCAGCTTCATGGAGGGGTGGCACGAGCAGTACTTC. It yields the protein CASSFMEGWHEQYF.

CDR3 DNA: TGTGCCAGCAGCCCGGACAACAATCAGCCCCAGCATTTT. It codes for CASSPDNNQPQHF. The chain employs TRBV7-6 and TRBJ1-5; a weak D match, TRBD1 (5 bases). Trimming removed 5 bases at V and 3 bases at J, with 8 bases between. The CDR3 spans 13 residues. CDR1 is SGHVS and CDR2 is FNYEAQ in the germline V gene.

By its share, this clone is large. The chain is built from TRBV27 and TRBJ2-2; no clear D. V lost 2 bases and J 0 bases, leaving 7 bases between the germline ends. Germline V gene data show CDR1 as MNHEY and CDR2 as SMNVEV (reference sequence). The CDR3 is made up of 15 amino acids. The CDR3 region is CASSLGSANTGELFF. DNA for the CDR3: TGTGCCAGCAGTTTAGGCAGCGCGAACACCGGGGAGCTGTTTTTT.

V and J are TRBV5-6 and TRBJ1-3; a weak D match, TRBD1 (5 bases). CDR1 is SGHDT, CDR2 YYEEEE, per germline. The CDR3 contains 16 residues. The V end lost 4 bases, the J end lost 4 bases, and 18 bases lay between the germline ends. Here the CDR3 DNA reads TGTGCCAGCAGCGATCCCGGAGGAGGGGAAGGAAACACCATATATTTT. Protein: CASSDPGGGEGNTIYF. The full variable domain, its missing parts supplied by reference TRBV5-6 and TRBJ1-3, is DAGVTQSPTHLIKTRGQQVTLRCSPKSGHDTVSWYQQALGQGPQFIFQYYEEEERQRGNFPDRFSGHQFPNYSSELNVNALLLGDSALYLCASSDPGGGEGNTIYFGEGSWLTVV.

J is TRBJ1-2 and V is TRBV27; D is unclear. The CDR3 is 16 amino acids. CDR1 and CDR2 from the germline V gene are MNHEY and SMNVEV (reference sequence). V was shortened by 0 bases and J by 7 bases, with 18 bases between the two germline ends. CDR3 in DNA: TGTGCCAGCAGTTTATCGGGCTCCACCTTAGGGAGTGGCTACACCTTC. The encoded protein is CASSLSGSTLGSGYTF.

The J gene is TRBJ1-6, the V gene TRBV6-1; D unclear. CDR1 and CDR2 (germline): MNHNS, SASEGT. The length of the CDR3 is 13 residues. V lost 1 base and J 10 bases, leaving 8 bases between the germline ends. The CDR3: CASSEDWVSPLHF. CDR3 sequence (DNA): TGTGCCAGCAGTGAAGATTGGGTGTCACCCCTCCACTTT.

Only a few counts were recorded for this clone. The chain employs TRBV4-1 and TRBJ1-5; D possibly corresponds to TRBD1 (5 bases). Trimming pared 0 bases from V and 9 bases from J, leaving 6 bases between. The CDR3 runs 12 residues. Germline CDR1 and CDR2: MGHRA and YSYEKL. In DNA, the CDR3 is TGCGCCAGCAGCCAAGAGCAGGGGCCCCAGCATTTT. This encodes CASSQEQGPQHF.

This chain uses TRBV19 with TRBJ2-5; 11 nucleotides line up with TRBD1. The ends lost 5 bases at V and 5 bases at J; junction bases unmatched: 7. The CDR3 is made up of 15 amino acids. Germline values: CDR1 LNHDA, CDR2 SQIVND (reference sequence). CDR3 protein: CASSPGQGAWETQYF. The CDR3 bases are TGTGCCAGTAGTCCAGGACAGGGGGCGTGGGAGACCCAGTACTTC.

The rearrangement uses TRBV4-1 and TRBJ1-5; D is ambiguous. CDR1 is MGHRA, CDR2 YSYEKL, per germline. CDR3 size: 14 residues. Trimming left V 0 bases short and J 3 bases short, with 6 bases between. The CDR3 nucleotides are TGCGCCAGCAGCCAAGAAGGGCCCAATCAGCCCCAGCATTTT. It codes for CASSQEGPNQPQHF.

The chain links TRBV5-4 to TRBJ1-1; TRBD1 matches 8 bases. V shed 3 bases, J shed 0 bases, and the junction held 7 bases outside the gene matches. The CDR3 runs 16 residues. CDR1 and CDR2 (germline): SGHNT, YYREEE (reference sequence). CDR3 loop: CASSSGQGLMNTEAFF. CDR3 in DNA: TGTGCCAGCAGCTCTGGACAGGGCCTCATGAACACTGAAGCTTTCTTT.

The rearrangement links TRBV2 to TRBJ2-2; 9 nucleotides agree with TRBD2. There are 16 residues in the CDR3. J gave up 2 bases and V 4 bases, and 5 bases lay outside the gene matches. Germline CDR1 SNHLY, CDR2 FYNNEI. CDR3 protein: CASSASGLANTGELFF. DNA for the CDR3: TGTGCCAGCAGTGCTTCGGGACTAGCAAACACCGGGGAGCTGTTTTTT.

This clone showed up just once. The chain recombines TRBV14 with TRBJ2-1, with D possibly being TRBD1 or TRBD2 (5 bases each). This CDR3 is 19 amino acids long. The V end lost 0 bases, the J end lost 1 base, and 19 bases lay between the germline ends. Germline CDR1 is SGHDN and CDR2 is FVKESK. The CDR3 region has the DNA TGTGCCAGCAGCCAAGACTTCCGGTGGGGGTCTTATTCCTACAATGAGCAGTTCTTC. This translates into CASSQDFRWGSYSYNEQFF. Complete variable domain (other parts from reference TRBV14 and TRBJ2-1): EAGVTQFPSHSVIEKGQTVTLRCDPISGHDNLYWYRRVMGKEIKFLLHFVKESKQDESGMPNNRFLAERTGGTYSTLKVQPAELEDSGVYFCASSQDFRWGSYSYNEQFFGPGTRLTVL.

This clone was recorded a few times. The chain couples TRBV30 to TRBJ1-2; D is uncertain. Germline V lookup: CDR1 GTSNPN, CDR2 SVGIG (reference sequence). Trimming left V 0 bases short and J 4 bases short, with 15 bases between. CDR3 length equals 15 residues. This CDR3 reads CAWSVRLVRGYGYTF. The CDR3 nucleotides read TGTGCCTGGAGTGTACGGCTGGTCCGGGGCTATGGCTACACCTTC.

CDR3 region: CASSRGYGGQGYTF. CDR3 DNA: TGTGCCAGCAGTCGCGGGTATGGGGGGCAAGGCTACACCTTC. The chain employs TRBV6-5 and TRBJ1-2; the D gene is possibly TRBD1 (6 bases). The CDR3 length is 14 residues. The V end was cut by 5 bases, the J end by 8 bases, with 18 bases between. Germline V gives CDR1 MNHEY, CDR2 SVGAGI.

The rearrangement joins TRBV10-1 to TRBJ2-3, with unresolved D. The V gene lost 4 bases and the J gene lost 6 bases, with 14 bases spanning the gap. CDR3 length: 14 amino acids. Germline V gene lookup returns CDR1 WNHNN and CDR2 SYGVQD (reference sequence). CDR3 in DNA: TGCGCCAGCAGTGCACTCTCTAGAACCGATACGCAGTATTTT. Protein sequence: CASSALSRTDTQYF.